This T cell receptor (beta chain) was sequenced during a study of regulatory and conventional T cells in RAG deficiency. Study-level points and caveats: Shannon entropy was markedly lower and Simpson indices higher in RAG-deficient patients than control T-cell subsets.

The CDR3 has 15 residues. The V end was cut by 4 bases, the J end by 0 bases, with 10 bases between. CDR1 and CDR2 (germline): MNHNS, SASEGT. The sorted conventional CD4+ T cells were CD25-low and CD127-high, with genomic DNA sequenced. Here immunoSEQ multiplex PCR was the method, and the copy in TCRdb shows in-frame clones only, minus some. The sample has roughly 35,000 clones; 76% are singletons. A word on this clone: Its antigen is as yet unknown.

The same data also contributed to another study, on regulatory T cells. As that report states: Amplification used 52 TRBV primers and 13 TRBJ primers.

The chain has TRBV6-1 and TRBJ1-3; D might be TRBD1 (5 bases). The sample was CD4+ effector T cells sorted from blood. The source of this sequence is a human donor in good health. The CDR3, as DNA: TGTGCCAGCAGTGCCGAGGGGTACTCTGGAAACACCATATATTTT. Encoded protein: CASSAEGYSGNTIYF.